This T cell receptor beta chain stems from a study of blood T cell repertoires in COVID-19. As for the study in general: Researchers got acute and convalescent COVID-19 samples from the United States, Italy and Spain. T cells, B-cell-depleted T cells, or PBMCs supplied cDNA or gDNA.

This clone was seen a handful of times. Original data processing: Cell counts per sample came from amplifying reference gene primers. The protocol was immunoSEQ multiplex PCR, while the TCRdb copy is restricted to in-frame clones and leaves out a portion. That table furnishes V, J and clone size, whereas the DNA furnished D and trimming. Of fewer than 110,000 clones detected, approximately 84% appear once; the ten largest clones hold about 4.2%. The V end was cut by 6 bases, the J end by 2 bases, with 13 bases between. The CDR3 has 14 amino acids. Per germline, CDR1 LNHDA and CDR2 SQIVND (reference sequence).

The sample comprised peripheral blood. The source of this sequence is a human donor in a cohort sampled during active COVID-19. This chain joins TRBV19 and TRBJ1-1; possible D gene TRBD1, 5 bases. The CDR3 nucleotides are TGTGCCAGTAGCCCCCGGGGGGGTAACACTGAAGCTTTCTTT. Translating it yields CASSPRGGNTEAFF.